A selection of T cell receptor beta chains follows, all from one sample in a study of cytomegalovirus exposure and HLA in healthy donors. The data were produced by immunoSEQ multiplex PCR, yet TCRdb's version contains in-frame clones alone and is incomplete. The repertoire holds tens of thousands of clones, with roughly 78% as singletons. Material for sequencing was PBMCs. These receptor sequences come from a male donor in good health and CMV-seropositive. The CDR3 runs from the conserved cysteine through the conserved F or W. Fields, in order: V gene, J gene, D gene, clone size, CDR3 protein, CDR3 DNA. A D gene is named only where the DNA matches it firmly. Size is stated for part of the rows, as once, few or many counts, or as a class when the clone is expanded.

V: TRBV28; J: TRBJ2-7; D: NA; size: NA; CDR3: CASSPSRGAREQYF; DNA: TGTGCCAGCAGCCCCTCCCGAGGAGCACGGGAGCAGTACTTC
V: TRBV9; J: TRBJ1-1; D: NA; size: NA; CDR3: CASSVATGGGSDTEAFF; DNA: TGTGCCAGCAGCGTAGCTACGGGGGGCGGATCGGATACTGAAGCTTTCTTT
V: TRBV19; J: TRBJ1-5; D: NA; size: NA; CDR3: CASNMWGPGQPQHF; DNA: TGTGCCAGTAACATGTGGGGGCCGGGGCAGCCCCAGCATTTT
V: TRBV7-2; J: TRBJ2-1; D: TRBD2; size: NA; CDR3: CASSPGLAGVGHEQFF; DNA: TGTGCCAGCAGCCCAGGACTAGCGGGAGTTGGGCATGAGCAGTTCTTC
V: TRBV7-8; J: TRBJ2-1; D: TRBD2; size: NA; CDR3: CASSFDPSGTLFLDEQFF; DNA: TGTGCCAGCAGCTTCGACCCTAGCGGGACCCTGTTCCTGGATGAGCAGTTCTTC
V: TRBV6-5; J: TRBJ2-1; D: NA; size: NA; CDR3: CASSPRLTDNEQFF; DNA: TGTGCCAGCAGTCCTCGATTGACTGACAATGAGCAGTTCTTC
V: TRBV18; J: TRBJ1-1; D: NA; size: few; CDR3: CASLRRQADEAFF; DNA: TGTGCCAGCTTGCGGAGACAGGCTGATGAAGCTTTCTTT
V: TRBV19; J: TRBJ2-1; D: TRBD1; size: NA; CDR3: CASSIWGQGREQFF; DNA: TGTGCCAGTAGTATATGGGGACAGGGACGTGAGCAGTTCTTC
V: TRBV4-1; J: TRBJ2-7; D: TRBD2; size: once; CDR3: CASSKGFGTSGYEQYF; DNA: TGCGCCAGCAGCAAGGGGTTTGGGACTAGCGGATACGAGCAGTACTTC
V: TRBV18; J: TRBJ2-6; D: NA; size: NA; CDR3: CASYTEPGANVLTF; DNA: TGTGCCAGTTACACAGAACCTGGGGCCAACGTCCTGACTTTC
V: TRBV4-3; J: TRBJ1-2; D: NA; size: NA; CDR3: CASSQDLQHNYGYTF; DNA: TGCGCCAGCAGCCAAGATCTACAGCATAATTATGGCTACACCTTC
V: TRBV5-1; J: TRBJ1-3; D: NA; size: NA; CDR3: CASTADTGSGNTIYF; DNA: TGCGCCAGCACCGCCGATACAGGCTCTGGAAACACCATATATTTT
V: TRBV7-6; J: TRBJ2-5; D: NA; size: few; CDR3: CASSPDWGETQYF; DNA: TGTGCCAGCAGCCCGGACTGGGGAGAGACCCAGTACTTC
V: TRBV28; J: TRBJ1-1; D: NA; size: NA; CDR3: CASSLMTARGAFF; DNA: TGTGCCAGCAGTTTAATGACAGCAAGAGGAGCTTTCTTT
V: TRBV12-2; J: TRBJ1-5; D: NA; size: NA; CDR3: CASRSALDRRNQPQHF; DNA: TGTGCAAGTCGCTCCGCCTTGGACAGGAGAAATCAGCCCCAGCATTTT
V: TRBV6-7; J: TRBJ2-1; D: TRBD2; size: NA; CDR3: CATPRTSGSIDEQFF; DNA: TGTGCCACCCCTCGGACTAGCGGGAGTATCGATGAGCAGTTCTTC
V: TRBV10-3; J: TRBJ1-1; D: NA; size: few; CDR3: CAISGDFKTEAFF; DNA: TGTGCCATCAGTGGGGACTTTAAGACTGAAGCTTTCTTT
V: TRBV5-1; J: TRBJ2-7; D: NA; size: NA; CDR3: CASSLARSYEQYF; DNA: TGCGCCAGCAGCTTGGCTCGGAGCTACGAGCAGTACTTC
V: TRBV7-2; J: TRBJ1-4; D: TRBD1; size: NA; CDR3: CASSWRQGGANEKLFF; DNA: TGTGCCAGCAGCTGGAGACAGGGGGGGGCTAATGAAAAACTGTTTTTT
V: TRBV5-8; J: TRBJ2-7; D: TRBD1; size: NA; CDR3: CASSLGQGIYEQYF; DNA: TGTGCCAGCAGCTTGGGACAGGGAATATACGAGCAGTACTTC
V: TRBV6-5; J: TRBJ1-2; D: TRBD1; size: few; CDR3: CASSANRGIIDGYTF; DNA: TGTGCCAGCAGTGCGAACAGGGGGATTATCGATGGCTACACCTTC
V: TRBV5-1; J: TRBJ1-1; D: TRBD1; size: few; CDR3: CASSLAGQGGMNTEAFF; DNA: TGCGCCAGCAGCTTGGCGGGACAGGGGGGAATGAACACTGAAGCTTTCTTT
V: TRBV5-6; J: TRBJ1-5; D: TRBD1; size: few; CDR3: CASSLGGQGGGNQPQHF; DNA: TGTGCCAGCAGCTTGGGCGGACAGGGAGGGGGCAATCAGCCCCAGCATTTT
V: TRBV4-1; J: TRBJ1-4; D: NA; size: NA; CDR3: CASSQDRGTVATNEKLFF; DNA: TGCGCCAGCAGCCAAGATCGGGGGACGGTTGCAACTAATGAAAAACTGTTTTTT
V: TRBV6-4; J: TRBJ2-1; D: TRBD2; size: NA; CDR3: CASSRTSGSRDEQFF; DNA: TGTGCCAGCAGCAGGACTAGCGGGAGTCGCGATGAGCAGTTCTTC
V: TRBV7-9; J: TRBJ2-1; D: TRBD2; size: few; CDR3: CASSSGLAVDNEQFF; DNA: TGTGCCAGCAGCTCGGGACTAGCGGTGGACAATGAGCAGTTCTTC
V: TRBV10-3; J: TRBJ2-1; D: TRBD2; size: NA; CDR3: CAIRTSGAYNEQFF; DNA: TGTGCCATCAGAACTAGCGGGGCATACAATGAGCAGTTCTTC
V: TRBV28; J: TRBJ2-1; D: NA; size: once; CDR3: CASSLSWRQSSYNEQFF; DNA: TGTGCCAGCAGTTTAAGTTGGCGGCAAAGCTCCTACAATGAGCAGTTCTTC
V: TRBV9; J: TRBJ2-7; D: TRBD1; size: NA; CDR3: CASSARDRGAYEQYF; DNA: TGTGCCAGCAGCGCCCGGGACAGGGGGGCCTACGAGCAGTACTTC
V: TRBV2; J: TRBJ1-5; D: TRBD1; size: NA; CDR3: CASQGEGRGNQPQHF; DNA: TGTGCCAGTCAGGGGGAAGGAAGGGGGAATCAGCCCCAGCATTTT
V: TRBV9; J: TRBJ2-1; D: TRBD2; size: NA; CDR3: CASSVGASGSYEQFF; DNA: TGTGCCAGCAGCGTAGGGGCTAGCGGGAGTTATGAGCAGTTCTTC